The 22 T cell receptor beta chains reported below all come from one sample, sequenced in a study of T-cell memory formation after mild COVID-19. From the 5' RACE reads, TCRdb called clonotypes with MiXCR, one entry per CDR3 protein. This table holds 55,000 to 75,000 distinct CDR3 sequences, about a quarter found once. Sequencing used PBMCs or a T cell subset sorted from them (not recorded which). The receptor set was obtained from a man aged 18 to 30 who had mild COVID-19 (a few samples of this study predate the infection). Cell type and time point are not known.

The CDR3 loop reads CASSDGPTGYYGYTF. The CDR3 DNA reads as TGTGCCAGCAGTGACGGACCTACCGGGTACTATGGCTACACCTTC. This chain joins TRBV25-1 and TRBJ1-2, with D uncertain. The CDR3 is 15 residues long. Germline V gives CDR1 MGHDK, CDR2 SYGVNS. The V end was cut by 3 bases, the J end by 3 bases, with 14 bases between.

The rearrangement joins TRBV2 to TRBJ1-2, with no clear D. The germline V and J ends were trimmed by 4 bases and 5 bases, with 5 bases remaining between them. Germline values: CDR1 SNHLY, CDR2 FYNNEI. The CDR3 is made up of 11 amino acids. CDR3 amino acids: CASSVVYGYTF. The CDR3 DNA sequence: TGTGCCAGCAGTGTCGTATATGGCTACACCTTC.

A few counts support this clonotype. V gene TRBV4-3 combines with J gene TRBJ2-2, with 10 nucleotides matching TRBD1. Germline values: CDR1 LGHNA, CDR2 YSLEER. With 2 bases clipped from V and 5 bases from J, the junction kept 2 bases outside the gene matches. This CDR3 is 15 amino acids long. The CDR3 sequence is CASSQRDRGTGELFF. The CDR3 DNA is TGCGCCAGCAGCCAACGGGACAGGGGAACCGGGGAGCTGTTTTTT.

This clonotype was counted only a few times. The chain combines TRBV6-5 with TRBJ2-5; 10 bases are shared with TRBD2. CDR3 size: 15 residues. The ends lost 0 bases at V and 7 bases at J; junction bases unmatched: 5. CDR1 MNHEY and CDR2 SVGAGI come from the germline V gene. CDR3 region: CASSYSIQREGTQYF. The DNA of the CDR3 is TGTGCCAGCAGTTACTCGATCCAGCGGGAGGGGACCCAGTACTTC.

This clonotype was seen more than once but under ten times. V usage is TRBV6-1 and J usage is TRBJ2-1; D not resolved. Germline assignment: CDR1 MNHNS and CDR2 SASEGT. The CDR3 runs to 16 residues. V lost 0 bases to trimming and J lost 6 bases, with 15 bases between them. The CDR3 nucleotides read TGTGCCAGCAGTGAAGCCGGCAGGATTCTACTCAATGAGCAGTTCTTC. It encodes CASSEAGRILLNEQFF.

The CDR3 nucleotides read TGTGCCAGCAGACGGGACAGCTCCTACGAGCAGTACGTC. This gives the protein CASRRDSSYEQYV. This chain links TRBV7-9 with TRBJ2-7; TRBD1 aligns across 7 bases. CDR1 is SEHNR, CDR2 FQNEAQ, per germline (reference sequence). The CDR3 runs to 13 residues. Trimming took 6 bases from V and 0 from J; bases not matched to a gene: 2.

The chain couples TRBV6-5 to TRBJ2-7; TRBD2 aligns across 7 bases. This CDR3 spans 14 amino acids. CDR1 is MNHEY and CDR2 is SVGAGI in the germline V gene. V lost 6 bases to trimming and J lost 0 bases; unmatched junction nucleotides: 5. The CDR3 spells CASSYRGDSYEQYF. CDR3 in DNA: TGTGCCAGCAGCTATCGGGGGGACTCCTACGAGCAGTACTTC.

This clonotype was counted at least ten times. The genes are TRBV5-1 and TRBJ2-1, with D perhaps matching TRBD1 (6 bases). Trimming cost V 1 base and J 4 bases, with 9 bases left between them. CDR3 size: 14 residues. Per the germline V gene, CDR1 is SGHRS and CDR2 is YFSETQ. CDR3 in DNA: TGCGCCAGCAGCTTGCTAGGACAGTACAATGAGCAGTTCTTC. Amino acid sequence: CASSLLGQYNEQFF. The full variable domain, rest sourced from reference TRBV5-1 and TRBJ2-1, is KAGVTQTPRYLIKTRGQQVTLSCSPISGHRSVSWYQQTPGQGLQFLFEYFSETQRNKGNFPGRFSGRQFSNSRSEMNVSTLELGDSALYLCASSLLGQYNEQFFGPGTRLTVL.

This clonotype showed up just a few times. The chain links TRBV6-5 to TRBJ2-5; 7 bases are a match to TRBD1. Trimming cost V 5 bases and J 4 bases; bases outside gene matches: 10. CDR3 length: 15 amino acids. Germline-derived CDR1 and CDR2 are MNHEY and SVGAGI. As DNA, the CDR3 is TGTGCCAGCAGTCACGACAGGGTCGTAGGAGAGACCCAGTACTTC. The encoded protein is CASSHDRVVGETQYF.

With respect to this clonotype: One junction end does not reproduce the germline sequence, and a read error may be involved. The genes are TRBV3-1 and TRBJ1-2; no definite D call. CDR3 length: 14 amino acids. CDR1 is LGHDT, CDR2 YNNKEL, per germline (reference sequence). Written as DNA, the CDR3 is TGTGCCAGCAGCCACCGGACGGGATTTTATGCCTACACCTTC. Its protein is CASSHRTGFYAYTF.

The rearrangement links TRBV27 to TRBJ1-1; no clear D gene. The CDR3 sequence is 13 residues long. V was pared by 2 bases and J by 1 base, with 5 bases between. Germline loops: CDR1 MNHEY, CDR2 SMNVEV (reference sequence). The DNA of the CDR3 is TGTGCCAGCAGTTTAAGGCCGAACACTGAAGCTTTCTTT. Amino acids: CASSLRPNTEAFF.

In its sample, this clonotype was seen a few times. CDR3 DNA: TGCGCCAGCAGCCTTAGCAGACAGGGAATTGGGTATGAGCAGTTCTTC. This translates into CASSLSRQGIGYEQFF. This chain uses TRBV4-3 with TRBJ2-1, with 7 bases matching TRBD1. Unmatched junction bases numbered 14, after V lost 4 bases and J lost 8 bases. The CDR3 spans 16 residues. The V gene's germline CDR1 is LGHNA and CDR2 YSLEER.

CDR3 protein: CSASSMDSSNQPQHF. DNA for the CDR3: TGCAGTGCTAGTTCAATGGACAGTAGCAATCAGCCCCAGCATTTT. The chain carries TRBV20-1 and TRBJ1-5, with a possible D match to TRBD1 (6 bases). The CDR3 runs to 15 residues. Trimming took off 3 bases at V and 0 bases at J, with 12 bases between the two ends. In germline, CDR1 is DFQATT, CDR2 SNEGSKA (reference sequence).

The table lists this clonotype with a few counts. For the CDR3, the DNA is TGTGCCACCAGCAGAGATACCCTAGCAACTGGGGCCAACGTCCTGACTTTC. Translating it yields CATSRDTLATGANVLTF. The rearrangement uses TRBV15 and TRBJ2-6, with D maybe TRBD2 (5 bases). CDR1 is LNHNV and CDR2 is YYDKDF in the germline V gene (reference sequence). This CDR3 comprises 17 residues. V lost 0 bases and J lost 2, with 11 bases in between. The entire variable domain, with the rest obtained from reference TRBV15 and TRBJ2-6, is as follows: DAMVIQNPRYQVTQFGKPVTLSCSQTLNHNVMYWYQQKSSQAPKLLFHYYDKDFNNEADTPDNFQSRRPNTSFCFLDIRSPGLGDTAMYLCATSRDTLATGANVLTFGAGSRLTVL.

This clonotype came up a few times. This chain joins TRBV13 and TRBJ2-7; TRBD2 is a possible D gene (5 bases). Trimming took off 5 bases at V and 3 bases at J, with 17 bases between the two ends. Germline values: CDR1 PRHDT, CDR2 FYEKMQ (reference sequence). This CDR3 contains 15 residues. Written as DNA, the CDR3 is TGTGCCAGCAGCCTAGCTTCGGGAACCTACTACGAGCAGTACTTC. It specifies CASSLASGTYYEQYF.

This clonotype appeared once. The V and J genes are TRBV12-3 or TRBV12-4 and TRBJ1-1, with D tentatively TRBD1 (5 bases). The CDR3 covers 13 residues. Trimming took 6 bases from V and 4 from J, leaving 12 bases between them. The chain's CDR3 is CASSQGRGTEAFF. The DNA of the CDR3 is TGTGCCAGCAGCCAGGGACGGGGCACTGAAGCTTTCTTT.

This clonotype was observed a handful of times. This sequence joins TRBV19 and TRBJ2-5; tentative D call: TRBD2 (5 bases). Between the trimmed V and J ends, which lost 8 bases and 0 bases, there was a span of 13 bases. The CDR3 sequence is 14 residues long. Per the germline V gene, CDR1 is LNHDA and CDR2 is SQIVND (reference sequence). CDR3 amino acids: CASSVGEYQETQYF. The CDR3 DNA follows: TGTGCCAGTTCGGTCGGGGAGTACCAAGAGACCCAGTACTTC.

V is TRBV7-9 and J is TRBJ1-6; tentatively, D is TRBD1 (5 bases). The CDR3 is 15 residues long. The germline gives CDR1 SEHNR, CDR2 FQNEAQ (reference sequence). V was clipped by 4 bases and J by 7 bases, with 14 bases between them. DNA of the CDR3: TGTGCCAGCAGCTCCGATGGACAAGGAAATTCACCCCTCCACTTT. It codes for CASSSDGQGNSPLHF. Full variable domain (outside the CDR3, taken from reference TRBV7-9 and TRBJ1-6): DTGVSQNPRHKITKRGQNVTFRCDPISEHNRLYWYRQTLGQGPEFLTYFQNEAQLEKSRLLSDRFSAERPKGSFSTLEIQRTEQGDSAMYLCASSSDGQGNSPLHFGNGTRLTVT.

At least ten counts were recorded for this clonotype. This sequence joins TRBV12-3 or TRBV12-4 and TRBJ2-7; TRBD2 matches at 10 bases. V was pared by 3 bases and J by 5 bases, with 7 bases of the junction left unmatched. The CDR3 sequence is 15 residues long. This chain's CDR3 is CASSFLLAGVNEQYF. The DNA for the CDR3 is TGTGCCAGCAGTTTTCTCCTAGCGGGGGTGAACGAGCAGTACTTC.

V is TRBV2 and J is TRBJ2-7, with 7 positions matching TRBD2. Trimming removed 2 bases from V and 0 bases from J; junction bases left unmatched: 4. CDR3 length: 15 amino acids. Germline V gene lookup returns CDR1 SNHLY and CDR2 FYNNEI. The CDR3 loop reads CASSEWGGSSYEQYF. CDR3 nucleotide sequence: TGTGCCAGCAGTGAATGGGGGGGGAGCTCCTACGAGCAGTACTTC.

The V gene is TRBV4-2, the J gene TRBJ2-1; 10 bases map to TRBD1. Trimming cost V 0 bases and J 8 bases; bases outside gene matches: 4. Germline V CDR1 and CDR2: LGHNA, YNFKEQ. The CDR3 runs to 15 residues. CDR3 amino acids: CASSQERTGGYEQFF. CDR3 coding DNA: TGTGCCAGCAGCCAAGAGAGGACAGGGGGTTATGAGCAGTTCTTC.

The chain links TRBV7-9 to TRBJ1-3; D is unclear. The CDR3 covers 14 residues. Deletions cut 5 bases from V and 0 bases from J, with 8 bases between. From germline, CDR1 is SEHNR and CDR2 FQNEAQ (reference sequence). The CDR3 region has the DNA TGTGCCAGCAGCGGGTCGAACTCTGGAAACACCATATATTTT. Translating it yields CASSGSNSGNTIYF. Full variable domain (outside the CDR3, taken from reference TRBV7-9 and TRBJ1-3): DTGVSQNPRHKITKRGQNVTFRCDPISEHNRLYWYRQTLGQGPEFLTYFQNEAQLEKSRLLSDRFSAERPKGSFSTLEIQRTEQGDSAMYLCASSGSNSGNTIYFGEGSWLTVV.